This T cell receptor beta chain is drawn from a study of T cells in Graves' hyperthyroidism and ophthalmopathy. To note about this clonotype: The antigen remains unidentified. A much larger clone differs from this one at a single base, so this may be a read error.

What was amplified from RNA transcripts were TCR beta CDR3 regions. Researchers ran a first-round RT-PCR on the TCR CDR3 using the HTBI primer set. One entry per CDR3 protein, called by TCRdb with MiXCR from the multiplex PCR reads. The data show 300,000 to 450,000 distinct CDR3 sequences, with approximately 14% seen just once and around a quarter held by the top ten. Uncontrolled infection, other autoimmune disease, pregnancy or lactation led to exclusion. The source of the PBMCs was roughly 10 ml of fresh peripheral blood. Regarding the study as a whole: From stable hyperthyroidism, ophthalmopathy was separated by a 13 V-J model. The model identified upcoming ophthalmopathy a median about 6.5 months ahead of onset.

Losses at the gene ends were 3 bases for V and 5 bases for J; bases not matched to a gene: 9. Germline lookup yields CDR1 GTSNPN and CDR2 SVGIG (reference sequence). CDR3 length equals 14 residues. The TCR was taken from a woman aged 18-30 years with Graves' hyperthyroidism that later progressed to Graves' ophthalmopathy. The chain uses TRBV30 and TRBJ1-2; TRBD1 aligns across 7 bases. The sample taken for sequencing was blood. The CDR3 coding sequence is TGTGCCTGGAGCGCCCCAGGGGGTCGGTATGGCTACACCTTC. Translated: CAWSAPGGRYGYTF.